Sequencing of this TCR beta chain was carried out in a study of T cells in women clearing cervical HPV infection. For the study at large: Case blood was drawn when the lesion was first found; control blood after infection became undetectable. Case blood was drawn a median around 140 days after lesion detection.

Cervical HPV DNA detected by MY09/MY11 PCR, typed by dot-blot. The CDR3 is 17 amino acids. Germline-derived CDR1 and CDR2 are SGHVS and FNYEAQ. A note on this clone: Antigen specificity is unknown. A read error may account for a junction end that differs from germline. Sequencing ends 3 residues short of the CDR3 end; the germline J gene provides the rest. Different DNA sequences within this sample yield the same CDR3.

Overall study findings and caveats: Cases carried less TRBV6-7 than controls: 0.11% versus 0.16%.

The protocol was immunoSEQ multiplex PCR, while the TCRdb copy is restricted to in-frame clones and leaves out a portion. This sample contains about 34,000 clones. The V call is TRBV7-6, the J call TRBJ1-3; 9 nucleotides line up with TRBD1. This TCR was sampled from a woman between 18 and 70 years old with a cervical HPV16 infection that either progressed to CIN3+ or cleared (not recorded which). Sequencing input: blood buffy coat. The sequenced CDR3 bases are TGTGCCAGCAGCCCACACCCGACAGGGGGTTCTGGAAACACT. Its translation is CASSPHPTGGSGNT. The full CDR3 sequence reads CASSPHPTGGSGNTIYF.